Described below is a single TCR beta chain sequence and its context. What it recognizes is unknown. Produced via immunoSEQ multiplex PCR; TCRdb's table is partial and in-frame only. The data hold fewer than 30,000 clones, with roughly 84% observed a single time. The data are from a study of PD-L1 blockade in urothelial cancer. Study as a whole: Blood was evaluated 3 weeks (second dose) and 6 weeks after therapy began. The median number of T cells present in blood samples was approximately 130,000.

Patients suffered from locally advanced or metastatic urothelial carcinoma. Germline loops: CDR1 MDHEN, CDR2 SYDVKM. The CDR3 is 16 amino acids. V shed 4 bases and J 11 bases; nucleotides not matched to a gene: 14. Study-level findings and limits: Below-median pretreatment blood TCR clonality was associated with improved progression-free and overall survival.

This chain links TRBV28 with TRBJ1-4, with 9 bases lining up with TRBD1. The TCR originated in a man in his 70s with urothelial cancer. The sequenced sample was PBMCs, obtained around atezolizumab (anti-PD-L1) treatment. CDR3 sequence: CASSWAAGTGSVKLFF. The CDR3 DNA sequence: TGTGCCAGCAGTTGGGCCGCGGGGACAGGGAGTGTGAAACTGTTTTTT.